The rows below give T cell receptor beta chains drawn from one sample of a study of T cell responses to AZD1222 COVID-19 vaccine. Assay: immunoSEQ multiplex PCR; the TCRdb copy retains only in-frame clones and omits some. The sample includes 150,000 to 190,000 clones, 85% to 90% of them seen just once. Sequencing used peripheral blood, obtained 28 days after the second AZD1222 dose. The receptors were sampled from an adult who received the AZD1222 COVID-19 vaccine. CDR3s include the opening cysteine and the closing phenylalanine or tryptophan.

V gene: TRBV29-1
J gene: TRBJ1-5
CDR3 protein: CSALTFKDSNQPQHF

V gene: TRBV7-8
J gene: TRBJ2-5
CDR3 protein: CASRPPGLGETQYF

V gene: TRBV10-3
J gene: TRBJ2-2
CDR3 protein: CAIGLAVPGELFF

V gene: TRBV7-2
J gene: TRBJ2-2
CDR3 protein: CASGRGEGELFF

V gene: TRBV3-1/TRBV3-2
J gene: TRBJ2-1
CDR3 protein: CASSHPMGLVGNEQFF

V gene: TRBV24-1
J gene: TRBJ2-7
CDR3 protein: CATSDFKGNLEQYF

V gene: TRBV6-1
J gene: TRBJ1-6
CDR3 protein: CASSLIDNSPLHF

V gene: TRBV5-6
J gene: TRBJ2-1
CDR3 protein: CASSLSGAPNEQFF

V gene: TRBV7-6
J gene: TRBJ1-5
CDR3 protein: CASSLVPTGANQPQHF

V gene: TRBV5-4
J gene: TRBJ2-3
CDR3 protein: CASSLGIGRDTQYF

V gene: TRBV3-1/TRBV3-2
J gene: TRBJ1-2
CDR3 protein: CASSPSYGVYGYTF

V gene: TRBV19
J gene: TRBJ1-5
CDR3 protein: CASSISGTGGNNQPQHF

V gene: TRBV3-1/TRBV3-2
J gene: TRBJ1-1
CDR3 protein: CASSQEGWISPGTEAFF

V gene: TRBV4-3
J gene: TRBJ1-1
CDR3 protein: CASSQDRRDIGVFF

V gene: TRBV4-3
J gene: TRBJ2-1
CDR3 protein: CASSQVWTSGRYSYNEQFF

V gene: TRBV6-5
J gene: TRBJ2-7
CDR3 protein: CASSYRVYEQYF

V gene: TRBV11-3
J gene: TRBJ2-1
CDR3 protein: CASSLDLTGEQFF

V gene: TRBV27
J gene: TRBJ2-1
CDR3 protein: CASSSVDRLGSHEQFF

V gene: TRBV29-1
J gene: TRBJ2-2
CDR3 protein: CSVAPSSSGELFF

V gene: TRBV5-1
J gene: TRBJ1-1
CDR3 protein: CASSPGEMNTEAFF

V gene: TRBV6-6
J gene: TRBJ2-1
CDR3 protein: CASRRDIWGNEQFF

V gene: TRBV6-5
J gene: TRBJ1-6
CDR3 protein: CASSPQGAIDSPLHF

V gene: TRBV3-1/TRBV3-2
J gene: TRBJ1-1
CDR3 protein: CASSQDLNTEAFF

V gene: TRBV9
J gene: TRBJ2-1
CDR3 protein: CASSVHPPAGGYNEQFF

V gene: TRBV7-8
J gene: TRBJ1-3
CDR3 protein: CASSLAHLNTIYF

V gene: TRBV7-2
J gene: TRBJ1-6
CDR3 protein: CASRFLDSPLHF

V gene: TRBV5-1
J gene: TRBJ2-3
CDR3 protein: CASSFLKLQGLDTQYF

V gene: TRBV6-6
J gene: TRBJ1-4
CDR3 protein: CASRDQSAGYEKLFF

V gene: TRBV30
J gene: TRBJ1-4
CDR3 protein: CAWSLGTGVEKLFF

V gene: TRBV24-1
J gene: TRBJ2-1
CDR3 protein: CATRKSAGTNEQFF

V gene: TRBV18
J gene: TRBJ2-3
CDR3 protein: CASSLDSTDTQYF

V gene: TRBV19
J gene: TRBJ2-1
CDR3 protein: CASTLGNAPNNEQFF

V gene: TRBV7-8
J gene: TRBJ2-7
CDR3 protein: CASSLGLGLAGANPYEQYF

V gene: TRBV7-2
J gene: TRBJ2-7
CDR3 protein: CASSLTGVSGEQYF

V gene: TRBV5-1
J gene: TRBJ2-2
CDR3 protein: CASSLLADNTGELFF

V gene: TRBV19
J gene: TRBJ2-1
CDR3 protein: CASRPPPRENNYNEQFF

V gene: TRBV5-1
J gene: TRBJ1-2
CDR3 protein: CASSTSGTQAYGYTF

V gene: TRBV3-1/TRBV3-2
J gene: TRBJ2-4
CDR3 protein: CASSQIWTPNIQYF

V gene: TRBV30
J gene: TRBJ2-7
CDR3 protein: CAWRPPRWTGITRQYF

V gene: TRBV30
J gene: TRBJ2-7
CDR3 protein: CAGRGSDRAYEQYF

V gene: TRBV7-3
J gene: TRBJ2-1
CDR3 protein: CASSLGSRNEQFF

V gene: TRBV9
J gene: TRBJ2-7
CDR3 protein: CASSPTGGPEQYF

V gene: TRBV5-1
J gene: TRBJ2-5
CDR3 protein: CASSFGRGPDETQYF

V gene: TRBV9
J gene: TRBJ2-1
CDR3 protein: CASSVEGYNEQFF

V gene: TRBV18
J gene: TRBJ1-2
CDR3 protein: CASSPTVGTDYGYTF

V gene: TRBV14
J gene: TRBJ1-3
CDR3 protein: CASSLRRTGTSSGNTIYF

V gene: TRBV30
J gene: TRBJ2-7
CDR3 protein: CAWSRVDRARPYEQYF

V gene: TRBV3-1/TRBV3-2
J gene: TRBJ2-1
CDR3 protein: CASSSTASGYNEQFF

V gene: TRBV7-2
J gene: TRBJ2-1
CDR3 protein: CASSLDSGRPYNEQFF

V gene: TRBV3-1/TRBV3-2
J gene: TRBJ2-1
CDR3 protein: CASSQWGYEQFF

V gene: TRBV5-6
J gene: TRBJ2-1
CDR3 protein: CASSFSPYNEQFF

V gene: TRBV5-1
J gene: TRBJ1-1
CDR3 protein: CASSQRTGANTEAFF

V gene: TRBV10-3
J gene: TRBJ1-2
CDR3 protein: CAITSGRYYGYTF

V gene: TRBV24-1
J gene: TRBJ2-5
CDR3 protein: CATSDWGHGRQETQYF

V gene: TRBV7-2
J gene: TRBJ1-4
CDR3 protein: CASSPFSGTNEKLFF